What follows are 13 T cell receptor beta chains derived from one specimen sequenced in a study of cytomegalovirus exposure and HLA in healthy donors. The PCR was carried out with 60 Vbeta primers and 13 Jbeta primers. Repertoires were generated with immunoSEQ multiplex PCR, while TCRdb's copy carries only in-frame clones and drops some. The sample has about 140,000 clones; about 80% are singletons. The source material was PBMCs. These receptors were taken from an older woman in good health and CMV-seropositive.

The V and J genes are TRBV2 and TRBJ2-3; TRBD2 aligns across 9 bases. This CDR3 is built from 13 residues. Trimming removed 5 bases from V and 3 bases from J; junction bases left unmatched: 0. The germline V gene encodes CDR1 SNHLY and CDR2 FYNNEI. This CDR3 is CASSSGRTDTQYF. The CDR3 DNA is TGTGCCAGCAGTAGCGGGAGGACAGATACGCAGTATTTT.

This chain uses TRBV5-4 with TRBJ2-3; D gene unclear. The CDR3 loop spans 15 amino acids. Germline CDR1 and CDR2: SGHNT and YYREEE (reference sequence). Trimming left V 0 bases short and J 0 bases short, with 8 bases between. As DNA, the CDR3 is TGTGCCAGCAGCTTGGTTGTTAGCAGCACAGATACGCAGTATTTT. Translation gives CASSLVVSSTDTQYF.

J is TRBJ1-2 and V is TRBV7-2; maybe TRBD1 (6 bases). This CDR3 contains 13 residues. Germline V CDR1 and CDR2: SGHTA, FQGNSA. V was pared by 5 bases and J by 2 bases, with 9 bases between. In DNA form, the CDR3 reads TGTGCCAGCAGCGGAAGGGGGAACTATGGCTACACCTTC. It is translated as CASSGRGNYGYTF.

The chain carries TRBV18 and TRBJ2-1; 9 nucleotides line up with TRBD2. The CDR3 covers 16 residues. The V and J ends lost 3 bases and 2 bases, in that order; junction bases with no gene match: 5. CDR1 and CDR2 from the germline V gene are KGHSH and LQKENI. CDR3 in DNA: TGTGCCAGCTCACCCGCCGGGACTAGCACCTACAATGAGCAGTTCTTC. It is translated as CASSPAGTSTYNEQFF.

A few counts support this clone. CDR3 in DNA: TGTGCCAGCATCCCTAGCGGGAGTTTAAATACGCAGTATTTT. Its protein is CASIPSGSLNTQYF. This rearrangement joins TRBV28 to TRBJ2-3, with TRBD2 matching 10 bases. CDR3 size: 14 residues. With V trimmed by 7 bases and J by 7 bases, 8 bases remained unmatched. CDR1 and CDR2 from the germline V gene are MDHEN and SYDVKM.

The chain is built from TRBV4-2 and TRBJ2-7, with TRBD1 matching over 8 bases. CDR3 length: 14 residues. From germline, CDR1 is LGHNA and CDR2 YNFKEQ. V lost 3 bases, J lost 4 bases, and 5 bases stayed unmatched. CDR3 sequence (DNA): TGTGCCAGCAGCCACACAGGGGGACCTTACGAGCAGTACTTC. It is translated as CASSHTGGPYEQYF.

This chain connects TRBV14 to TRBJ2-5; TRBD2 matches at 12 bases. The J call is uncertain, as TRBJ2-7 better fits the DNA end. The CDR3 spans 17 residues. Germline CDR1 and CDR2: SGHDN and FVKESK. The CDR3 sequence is CASSRGLAGPGAYEQYF. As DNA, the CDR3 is TGTGCCAGCTCCCGAGGACTAGCGGGACCCGGGGCCTACGAGCAGTACTTC.

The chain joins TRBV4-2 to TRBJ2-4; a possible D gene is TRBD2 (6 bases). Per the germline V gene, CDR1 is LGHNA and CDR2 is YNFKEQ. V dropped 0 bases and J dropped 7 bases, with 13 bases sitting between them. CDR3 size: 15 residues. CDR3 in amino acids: CASSQEGSRGNIQYF. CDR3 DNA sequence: TGTGCCAGCAGCCAAGAGGGATCCCGGGGGAACATTCAGTACTTC.

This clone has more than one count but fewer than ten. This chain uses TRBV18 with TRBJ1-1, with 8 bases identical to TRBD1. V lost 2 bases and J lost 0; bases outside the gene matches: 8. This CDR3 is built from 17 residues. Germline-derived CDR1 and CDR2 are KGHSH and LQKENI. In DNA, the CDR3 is TGTGCCAGCTCACCAAAGGACAGGGTTGGATTGAACACTGAAGCTTTCTTT. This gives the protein CASSPKDRVGLNTEAFF.

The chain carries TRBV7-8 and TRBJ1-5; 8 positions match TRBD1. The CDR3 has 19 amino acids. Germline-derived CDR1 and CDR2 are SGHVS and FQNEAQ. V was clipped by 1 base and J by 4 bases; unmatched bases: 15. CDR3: CASSLVGTGTKMGNQPQHF. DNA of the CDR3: TGTGCCAGCAGCTTAGTCGGGACAGGCACGAAAATGGGTAATCAGCCCCAGCATTTT.

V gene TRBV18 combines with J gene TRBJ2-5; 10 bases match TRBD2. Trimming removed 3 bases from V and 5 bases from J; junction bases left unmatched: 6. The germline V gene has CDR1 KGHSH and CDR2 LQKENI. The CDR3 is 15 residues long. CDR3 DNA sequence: TGTGCCAGCTCACCGGTAGCGGGAGGAGATGAGACCCAGTACTTC. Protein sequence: CASSPVAGGDETQYF. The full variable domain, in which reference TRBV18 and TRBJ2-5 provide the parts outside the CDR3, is NAGVMQNPRHLVRRRGQEARLRCSPMKGHSHVYWYRQLPEEGLKFMVYLQKENIIDESGMPKERFSAEFPKEGPSILRIQQVVRGDSAAYFCASSPVAGGDETQYFGPGTRLLVL.

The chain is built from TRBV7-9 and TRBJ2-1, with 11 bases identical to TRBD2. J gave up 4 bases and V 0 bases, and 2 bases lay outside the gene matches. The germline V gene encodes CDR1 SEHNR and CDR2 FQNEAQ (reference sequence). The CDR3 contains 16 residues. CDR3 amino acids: CASSLAGTSGYNEQFF. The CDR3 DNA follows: TGTGCCAGCAGCTTAGCCGGGACTAGCGGATACAATGAGCAGTTCTTC.

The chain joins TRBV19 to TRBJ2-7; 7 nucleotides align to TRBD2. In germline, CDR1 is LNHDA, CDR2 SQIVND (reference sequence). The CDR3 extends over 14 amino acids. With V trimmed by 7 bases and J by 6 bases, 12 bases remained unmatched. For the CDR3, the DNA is TGTGCCAGTACCGGGGAGGGTGGTTTCGGCGAGCAGTACTTC. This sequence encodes CASTGEGGFGEQYF. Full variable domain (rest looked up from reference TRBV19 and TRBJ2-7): DGGITQSPKYLFRKEGQNVTLSCEQNLNHDAMYWYRQDPGQGLRLIYYSQIVNDFQKGDIAEGYSVSREKKESFPLTVTSAQKNPTAFYLCASTGEGGFGEQYFGPGTRLTVT.